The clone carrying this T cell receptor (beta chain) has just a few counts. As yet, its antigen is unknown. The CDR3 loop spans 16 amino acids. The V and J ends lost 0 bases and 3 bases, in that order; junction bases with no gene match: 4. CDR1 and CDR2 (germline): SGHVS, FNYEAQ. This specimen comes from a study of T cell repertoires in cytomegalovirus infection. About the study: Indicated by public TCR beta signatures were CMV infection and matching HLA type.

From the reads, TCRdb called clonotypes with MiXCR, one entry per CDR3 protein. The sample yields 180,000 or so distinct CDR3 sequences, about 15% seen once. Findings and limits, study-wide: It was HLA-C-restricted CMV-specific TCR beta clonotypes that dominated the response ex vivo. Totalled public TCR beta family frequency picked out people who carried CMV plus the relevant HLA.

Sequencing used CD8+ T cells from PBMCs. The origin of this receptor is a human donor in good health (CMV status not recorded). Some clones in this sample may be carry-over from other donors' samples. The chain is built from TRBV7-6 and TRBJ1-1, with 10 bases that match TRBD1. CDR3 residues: CASSLALGTGDTEAFF. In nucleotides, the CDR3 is TGTGCCAGCAGCTTAGCACTAGGGACAGGGGACACTGAAGCTTTCTTT.